These 9 T cell receptor beta chains share one sample of origin, sequenced in a study of blood T cells in healthy people across ages. Through a sample-barcoded 5' primer and a J-beta primer mix, a second PCR was run for about 6 to 11 cycles. TCRdb passed the 5' RACE reads through MiXCR, listing each CDR3 protein once. The data show about 770,000 distinct CDR3 sequences, 40% to 50% seen once. Sequencing input: blood. Receptors were obtained from a man aged 55 to 70 in good health.

This clonotype was seen more than once but under ten times. The chain joins TRBV27 to TRBJ2-7, with D tentatively TRBD2 (5 bases). In germline, CDR1 is MNHEY, CDR2 SMNVEV (reference sequence). The CDR3 has 14 residues. Trimming removed 9 bases from V and 0 bases from J, with 15 bases in between. The CDR3: CASSWTPGSYEQYF. CDR3 DNA sequence: TGTGCCAGTTCGTGGACTCCTGGCTCCTACGAGCAGTACTTC.

This clonotype was observed a single time. The chain joins TRBV28 to TRBJ2-4; the D gene is possibly TRBD1 (7 bases). The germline V gene has CDR1 MDHEN and CDR2 SYDVKM. The CDR3 runs to 16 residues. Trimming cost V 6 bases and J 13 bases, with 28 bases left between them. The CDR3 nucleotides read TGTGCCAGCAGGCCCCCCGGAGGGGGCCCTCCTCCGAAGCAGTACTTC. It codes for CASRPPGGGPPPKQYF.

This clonotype was recorded once. The chain links TRBV6-1 to TRBJ2-6; D possibly corresponds to TRBD1 (6 bases). Trimming cost V 6 bases and J 4 bases, with 22 bases left between them. The CDR3 sequence is 18 residues long. The V gene's germline CDR1 is MNHNS and CDR2 SASEGT. Written as DNA, the CDR3 is TGTGCCAGCAGACCACAGGGACCTCGCTCTGGGGGGGCCAACGTCCTGACTTTC. Residues: CASRPQGPRSGGANVLTF.

The chain uses TRBV28 and TRBJ2-4, with D possibly matching TRBD2 (6 bases). CDR1 and CDR2 (germline): MDHEN, SYDVKM. This CDR3 region has 17 residues. With 0 bases removed from V and 1 base from J, the gap between germline ends came to 13 bases. CDR3 amino acids: CASSLWGTGGAKNIQYF. The CDR3 region has the DNA TGTGCCAGCAGTTTATGGGGGACTGGAGGCGCCAAAAACATTCAGTACTTC.

The V and J genes are TRBV3-1 and TRBJ2-7, with TRBD2 matching over 7 bases. The length of the CDR3 is 15 residues. Germline V gives CDR1 LGHDT, CDR2 YNNKEL (reference sequence). The J segment lost 7 bases and the V segment lost 5 bases, leaving 14 bases of the junction unmatched. The CDR3 region is CASSFTGTTYNEQYF. Here the CDR3 DNA reads TGTGCCAGCAGCTTTACCGGGACTACTTACAATGAGCAGTACTTC.

This clonotype turned up a few times. The J gene is TRBJ2-1, the V gene TRBV7-9; 9 bases agree with TRBD1. CDR3 length: 15 residues. Looked up from germline, CDR1 is SEHNR and CDR2 is FQNEAQ (reference sequence). The trim removed 5 bases at V and 6 bases at J, leaving 8 bases unmatched. The DNA for the CDR3 is TGTGCCAGCAGCCTAACGGACAGGGGTTTCAATGAGCAGTTCTTC. Translated, it gives CASSLTDRGFNEQFF.

The chain joins TRBV11-1 to TRBJ2-7, with 7 bases lining up with TRBD1. Germline loops: CDR1 SGHAT, CDR2 FQDESV (reference sequence). Losses at the gene ends were 4 bases for V and 5 bases for J; bases not matched to a gene: 8. The CDR3 is 14 amino acids. CDR3 nucleotide sequence: TGTGCCAGCAGCTACAGGGGATCCGGCGACGAGCAGTACTTC. Translated, it gives CASSYRGSGDEQYF.

The J gene is TRBJ2-3, the V gene TRBV7-7; 8 bases are a match to TRBD1. This CDR3 is 18 amino acids long. V lost 5 bases and J lost 0; bases outside the gene matches: 13. CDR1 SSHAT and CDR2 FNYEAQ come from the germline V gene (reference sequence). The CDR3 reads CASSPGRATGGSTDTQYF. The CDR3 nucleotides read TGTGCCAGCAGCCCGGGCAGGGCAACAGGGGGTAGCACAGATACGCAGTATTTT.

V and J are TRBV2 and TRBJ1-1, with TRBD1 identical over 8 bases. The CDR3 consists of 14 residues. V was clipped by 7 bases and J by 3 bases; unmatched bases: 7. CDR1 SNHLY and CDR2 FYNNEI come from the germline V gene. CDR3 coding DNA: TGTGCCAGCAAGAATACAGGGGGGTACACTGAAGCTTTCTTT. The encoded protein is CASKNTGGYTEAFF.